These T cell receptor beta chains were read from a single sample in a study of identical twins. Each CDR3 protein gets one entry after TCRdb re-called the 5' RACE reads with MiXCR. The sample carries a few hundred thousand distinct CDR3 sequences, about 12% recorded once. This same sample was also part of a study on yellow fever vaccine responses in identical twins.

Sequenced material: CD8+ T cells sorted from blood. These receptors originate from a woman aged 18-35 years in good health. Both conserved end residues are part of each CDR3. D genes are given only for firm matches. Clone sizes are given selectively: once, few, many, or a class where the clone is expanded.

>TRBV7-9|TRBD1|few|TRBJ1-1
TGTGCCAGCAGCCTACAGGGGGCCGAAGCTTTCTTT
CASSLQGAEAFF
>TRBV5-1|TRBD2|NA|TRBJ2-3
TGCGCCAGCAGCTTGGCTAGCGGGGGGCCCTCTAGCACAGATACGCAGTATTTT
CASSLASGGPSSTDTQYF
>TRBV7-9|NA|few|TRBJ1-1
TGTGCCAGCAGCTTAAACGGTGGAGCTTTCTTT
CASSLNGGAFF
>TRBV28|NA|few|TRBJ1-1
TGTGCCAGCGGCCCCTGGGCTTTCTTT
CASGPWAFF
>TRBV12-3/TRBV12-4|NA|many|TRBJ2-5
TGTGCCAGCAGTTCCCCCGGAGAGACCCAGTACTTC
CASSSPGETQYF
>TRBV5-1|NA|NA|TRBJ2-1
TGCGCCAGCAGCTTACAGCGGGCCGGGGGTGAGCAGTTCTTC
CASSLQRAGGEQFF
>TRBV20-1|NA|few|TRBJ2-2
TGCAGTGCTAGAGATCGGGAATCCGGGGAGCTGTTTTTT
CSARDRESGELFF
>TRBV4-1|NA|few|TRBJ2-1
TGCGCCAGCAGCCAAGGAAAGTTCTCCTACAATGAGCAGTTCTTC
CASSQGKFSYNEQFF
>TRBV12-3/TRBV12-4|NA|few|TRBJ2-5
TGTGCCAGCAGGAGGGCACAGGGAGGGGAGACCCAGTACTTC
CASRRAQGGETQYF
>TRBV7-6|TRBD1|NA|TRBJ1-2
TGTGCCAGCAGCTTAGTGGCAGGGGGAGGCTACACCTTC
CASSLVAGGGYTF
>TRBV20-1|TRBD2|few|TRBJ2-1
TGCAGTAATAGCGGGGGACACAATGAGCAGTTCTTC
CSNSGGHNEQFF
>TRBV6-1|NA|few|TRBJ2-7
TGTGCCAGCAGTGAAGGTCCGGGGGCTACCTACGAGCAGTACTTC
CASSEGPGATYEQYF
>TRBV12-3/TRBV12-4|NA|many|TRBJ1-5
TGTGCCAGCAGTTTTGGGACACCACTTCAGCCCCAGCATTTT
CASSFGTPLQPQHF
>TRBV5-1|NA|few|TRBJ1-1
TGCGCCAGCAGCTTGGCGGGGGGGATGAACACTGAAGCTTTCTTT
CASSLAGGMNTEAFF
>TRBV5-1|NA|NA|TRBJ2-3
TGCGCCAGCAGCCGGGAACAGAGTCCAGATACGCAGTATTTT
CASSREQSPDTQYF
>TRBV29-1|NA|NA|TRBJ1-1
TGCAGCGTTGGGGACACCCTGAACACTGAAGCTTTCTTT
CSVGDTLNTEAFF
>TRBV3-1|NA|NA|TRBJ1-2
TGTGCCAGCAGCCAAGTGGTCGGGAGGGAGAACTATGGCTACACCTTC
CASSQVVGRENYGYTF
>TRBV29-1|NA|few|TRBJ2-1
TGCAGCGTTGGTGGGGGTAAAGAGGCCCTAGAAGGGAATGAGCAGTTCTTC
CSVGGGKEALEGNEQFF
>TRBV27|NA|few|TRBJ2-2
TGTGCCAGCAGTTTTCAGGCCAACACCGGGGAGCTGTTTTTT
CASSFQANTGELFF
>TRBV27|NA|many|TRBJ2-2
TGTGCCAGCAGTTCAGAAACCCAGGGCAACACCGGGGAGCTGTTTTTT
CASSSETQGNTGELFF
>TRBV4-1|NA|NA|TRBJ1-5
TGCGCCAGCAGCCCACAGGGACTGGGTCAGCCCCAGCATTTT
CASSPQGLGQPQHF
>TRBV12-3/TRBV12-4|NA|NA|TRBJ2-3
TGTGCCAGTCTGAAGGCGGGTCAGACCACAGATACGCAGTATTTT
CASLKAGQTTDTQYF
>TRBV7-6|NA|few|TRBJ2-5
TGTGCCAGCAGCTACCCTCCTAACGGAAGCGGACATTCCCAAGAGACCCAGTACTTC
CASSYPPNGSGHSQETQYF
>TRBV12-3/TRBV12-4|NA|NA|TRBJ2-7
TGTGCCAGCAGTTTAGGGGGAGAGGAGCAGTACTTC
CASSLGGEEQYF
>TRBV10-3|TRBD2|few|TRBJ2-3
TGTGCCATCAGTTACAGACTAGCGGGAGTTCCGGATACGCAGTATTTT
CAISYRLAGVPDTQYF
>TRBV7-9|NA|few|TRBJ2-1
TGTGCCAGCAGCCCAAACTCGGGGGTCGTTGAGCTTGGGCAGTTCTTC
CASSPNSGVVELGQFF
>TRBV12-3/TRBV12-4|NA|many|TRBJ1-1
TGTGCCAGCAGGATTGGGTACACTGAAGCTTTCTTT
CASRIGYTEAFF
>TRBV20-1|TRBD2|NA|TRBJ2-7
TGCAGTGCCAGAAGCGGGAGAGACTACGAGCAGTACTTC
CSARSGRDYEQYF